This T cell receptor beta chain was recovered during a study of patients and donors after allogeneic stem cell transplantation. Only a few counts were recorded for this clonotype. Each CDR3 protein gets one entry after TCRdb re-called the RT-PCR reads with MiXCR. This table holds 410,000 or so distinct CDR3 sequences, more than 15% found once. This sequence originates from a human donor who was either an allogeneic HSCT recipient or a stem cell or donor lymphocyte infusion donor (not recorded which). It is not recorded whose cells these are; they may come from a transplant donor. The specimen was blood, either unsorted or a sorted T cell fraction (not recorded which).

The CDR3 nucleotides are TGTGCCAGCAGACCCTCGGCGGGGTACGAGCAGTACTTC. Protein: CASRPSAGYEQYF. The V gene is TRBV6-2 or TRBV6-3, the J gene TRBJ2-7; maybe TRBD2 (6 bases). Per the germline V gene, CDR1 is MNHEY and CDR2 is SVGEGT. V dropped 6 bases and J dropped 4 bases, with 13 bases sitting between them. CDR3 length: 13 amino acids.